Below, 17 T cell receptor beta chains from the same sample are listed, as sequenced in a study of cytomegalovirus exposure and HLA in healthy donors. PCR amplification relied on 60 Vbeta primers (plus 13 Jbeta primers). The data were produced by immunoSEQ multiplex PCR, yet TCRdb's version contains in-frame clones alone and is incomplete. The sample lists 200,000 or so clones, around four fifths occurring once. The sequenced material came from PBMCs. The receptor set was obtained from a man over 45 in good health and CMV-seronegative.

This chain joins TRBV5-4 and TRBJ2-3; 10 nucleotides match TRBD2. After removal of 3 bases from V and 3 bases from J, the junction contained 7 bases not matched to a gene. Germline CDR1 SGHNT, CDR2 YYREEE (reference sequence). This CDR3 has 16 amino acids. The DNA of the CDR3 is TGTGCCAGCAGCTGGGGGTTAGCGGGAGGTACAGATACGCAGTATTTT. Translating gives CASSWGLAGGTDTQYF. Together with reference TRBV5-4 and TRBJ2-3, the CDR3 gives the full variable domain: ETGVTQSPTHLIKTRGQQVTLRCSSQSGHNTVSWYQQALGQGPQFIFQYYREEENGRGNFPPRFSGLQFPNYSSELNVNALELDDSALYLCASSWGLAGGTDTQYFGPGTRLTVL.

The chain joins TRBV15 to TRBJ1-5; no definite D call. The length of the CDR3 is 14 residues. V dropped 3 bases and J dropped 2 bases, with 8 bases sitting between them. The germline V gene has CDR1 LNHNV and CDR2 YYDKDF (reference sequence). CDR3 protein: CATSRQRGNQPQHF. CDR3 bases: TGTGCCACCAGCAGGCAGCGGGGCAATCAGCCCCAGCATTTT.

The chain employs TRBV7-8 and TRBJ2-7, with TRBD2 identical over 7 bases. Germline V gene data show CDR1 as SGHVS and CDR2 as FQNEAQ. The CDR3 extends over 13 amino acids. Trimming took 4 bases from V and 0 from J; bases not matched to a gene: 0. The DNA of the CDR3 is TGTGCCAGCAGCTGGGACTACTCCTACGAGCAGTACTTC. This translates into CASSWDYSYEQYF.

A few counts support this clone. CDR3 sequence (DNA): TGCGCCAGCAGCTTGATGACAGGGGAAGTTAATGAAAAACTGTTTTTT. It yields the protein CASSLMTGEVNEKLFF. The V call is TRBV5-1, the J call TRBJ1-4, with 8 bases aligning to TRBD1. CDR1 SGHRS and CDR2 YFSETQ come from the germline V gene. The CDR3 has 16 amino acids. V shed 1 base and J 4 bases; nucleotides not matched to a gene: 6.

The chain employs TRBV7-2 and TRBJ2-3; TRBD1 matches 10 bases. This CDR3 region has 17 residues. Trimming removed 4 bases from V and 3 bases from J; junction bases left unmatched: 10. The germline V gene has CDR1 SGHTA and CDR2 FQGNSA. The CDR3 is CASSSTEDRGPTDTQYF. The CDR3 DNA follows: TGTGCCAGCAGCTCGACTGAAGACAGGGGGCCAACAGATACGCAGTATTTT.

Here the CDR3 reads CASSPILTGSYNEQFF. CDR3 sequence (DNA): TGCGCCAGCAGCCCGATATTGACGGGCTCCTACAATGAGCAGTTCTTC. The chain joins TRBV4-1 to TRBJ2-1; D is ambiguous. CDR1 is MGHRA and CDR2 is YSYEKL in the germline V gene. V shed 4 bases and J shed 0 bases, with 13 bases lying between them. This CDR3 comprises 16 residues.

This clone has only one observation. The rearrangement joins TRBV2 to TRBJ1-4, with TRBD1 identical over 7 bases. The CDR3 is made up of 15 amino acids. V dropped 6 bases and J dropped 2; count of bases not matched to a gene: 6. Germline CDR1 is SNHLY and CDR2 is FYNNEI. In DNA, the CDR3 is TGTGCCAGCAGGGCGACAGGGACCACTAATGAAAAACTGTTTTTT. Its translation: CASRATGTTNEKLFF. Complete variable domain (other parts from reference TRBV2 and TRBJ1-4): EPEVTQTPSHQVTQMGQEVILRCVPISNHLYFYWYRQILGQKVEFLVSFYNNEISEKSEIFDDQFSVERPDGSNFTLKIRSTKLEDSAMYFCASRATGTTNEKLFFGSGTQLSVL.

The chain is built from TRBV5-4 and TRBJ2-7; 12 bases match TRBD2. The J segment lost 7 bases and the V segment lost 3 bases, leaving 8 bases of the junction unmatched. Germline lookup yields CDR1 SGHNT and CDR2 YYREEE (reference sequence). The CDR3 spans 15 residues. The CDR3 loop is CASSYLAGGPHEQYF. The CDR3 DNA sequence: TGTGCCAGCAGCTATCTAGCGGGAGGGCCACATGAGCAGTACTTC.

About this clone itself: At one boundary the junction diverges from the germline segment, which might be a read error. CDR3 coding DNA: TGTGCCAGTAGCTTAAGTCACGGCACTGAAGCTTTCTTT. The encoded protein is CASSLSHGTEAFF. V usage is TRBV7-3 and J usage is TRBJ1-1; no definite D call. The CDR3 consists of 13 residues. Germline V lookup: CDR1 SGHTA, CDR2 FQGTGA.

This clone has more than one count but fewer than ten. The rearrangement joins TRBV30 to TRBJ2-3; D remains ambiguous. CDR1 GTSNPN and CDR2 SVGIG come from the germline V gene (reference sequence). CDR3 length: 14 residues. Trimming removed 1 base at V and 6 bases at J, with 14 bases between. Written as DNA, the CDR3 is TGTGCCTGGAGTGACCGGTCTACCTCGGATACGCAGTATTTT. Its protein is CAWSDRSTSDTQYF. Combining the CDR3 with reference TRBV30 and TRBJ2-3 gives the whole variable domain SQTIHQWPATLVQPVGSPLSLECTVEGTSNPNLYWYRQAAGRGLQLLFYSVGIGQISSEVPQNLSASRPQDRQFILSSKKLLLSDSGFYLCAWSDRSTSDTQYFGPGTRLTVL.

The gene calls are TRBV18 and TRBJ2-7, with D perhaps TRBD1 (6 bases). The CDR3 totals 13 residues. The germline V gene encodes CDR1 KGHSH and CDR2 LQKENI. Trimming took 7 bases from V and 3 from J, leaving 13 bases between them. CDR3 in amino acids: CASFRDIDYEQYF. The DNA for the CDR3 is TGTGCCAGCTTTAGGGACATCGACTACGAGCAGTACTTC. Looking up the rest from reference TRBV18 and TRBJ2-7 gives the full variable domain: NAGVMQNPRHLVRRRGQEARLRCSPMKGHSHVYWYRQLPEEGLKFMVYLQKENIIDESGMPKERFSAEFPKEGPSILRIQQVVRGDSAAYFCASFRDIDYEQYFGPGTRLTVT.

The chain joins TRBV6-5 to TRBJ1-6; TRBD1 is a possible D gene (5 bases). The length of the CDR3 is 15 residues. V lost 2 bases, J lost 5 bases, and 10 bases lay in between. In germline, CDR1 is MNHEY, CDR2 SVGAGI. This CDR3 reads CASSYGRVNNSPLHF. In DNA, the CDR3 is TGTGCCAGCAGTTACGGCAGGGTCAATAATTCACCCCTCCACTTT.

This clone came up a few times. The chain couples TRBV2 to TRBJ2-3; 7 bases align to TRBD2. The germline V gene has CDR1 SNHLY and CDR2 FYNNEI. V shed 11 bases, J shed 6 bases, and the junction held 8 bases outside the gene matches. The CDR3 has 12 amino acids. Here the CDR3 reads CADREVGDTQYF. CDR3 bases: TGTGCCGACCGGGAGGTCGGGGATACGCAGTATTTT.

This chain connects TRBV19 to TRBJ1-5; D is unresolved. Germline loops: CDR1 LNHDA, CDR2 SQIVND (reference sequence). This CDR3 region has 15 residues. Deletions cut 1 base from V and 2 bases from J, with 9 bases between. The CDR3 loop reads CASSIVLSGNQPQHF. In DNA form, the CDR3 reads TGTGCCAGTAGTATAGTACTCTCCGGCAATCAGCCCCAGCATTTT.

The chain recombines TRBV11-2 with TRBJ1-5, with 8 bases identical to TRBD1. The CDR3 consists of 15 residues. V lost 1 base, J lost 6 bases, and 5 bases stayed unmatched. Germline V CDR1 and CDR2: SGHAT, FQNNGV. The CDR3 here is CASSLVGQGTQPQHF. In DNA, the CDR3 is TGTGCCAGCAGCTTAGTTGGACAGGGCACTCAGCCCCAGCATTTT.

V gene TRBV30 combines with J gene TRBJ1-1; no clear D gene. Trimming shortened V by 2 bases and J by 0 bases, and 13 bases separated the two germline ends. The CDR3 has 15 amino acids. The germline V gene encodes CDR1 GTSNPN and CDR2 SVGIG (reference sequence). CDR3 nucleotide sequence: TGTGCCTGGAGTCCAGGATCCGGGATGAACACTGAAGCTTTCTTT. Translation gives CAWSPGSGMNTEAFF.

A single count supports this clone. The V call is TRBV30, the J call TRBJ1-6; 9 bases align to TRBD1. The J segment lost 6 bases and the V segment lost 1 base, leaving 4 bases of the junction unmatched. CDR1 is GTSNPN and CDR2 is SVGIG in the germline V gene (reference sequence). The CDR3 contains 15 residues. CDR3 sequence reads: CAWSEGTGTNSPLHF. CDR3 nucleotide sequence: TGTGCCTGGAGTGAAGGGACAGGGACTAATTCACCCCTCCACTTT.